This T cell receptor beta chain was identified during a study of control samples from healthy donors and cancer patients. TCRdb's copy holds only in-frame clones and misses some; the assay was immunoSEQ multiplex PCR. Of about 120,000 clones in the sample, about nine tenths were seen once. This CDR3 comprises 14 residues. CDR1 LGHNT and CDR2 FRNRAP come from the germline V gene. Trimming took off 3 bases at V and 1 base at J, with 9 bases between the two ends. The sequencing input was blood. The TCR originated in a man aged 40-49 years in good health. The chain recombines TRBV12-5 with TRBJ2-5; the D is unclear. The chain's CDR3 is CASGLIGVQETQYF. CDR3 coding DNA: TGTGCTAGTGGTTTAATTGGGGTCCAAGAGACCCAGTACTTC.